Only one count was recorded for the clone carrying this T cell receptor (beta chain). The antigen is unknown. This CDR3 comprises 17 residues. V shed 3 bases and J shed 0 bases, with 18 bases lying between them. From germline, CDR1 is GTSNPN and CDR2 SVGIG (reference sequence). This specimen comes from a study of shared clonotypes between healthy human individuals. Notes on the study in general: Larger estimated richness was generally seen in naive subsets than in memory subsets.

TCRdb's table, derived via immunoSEQ multiplex PCR, lists solely in-frame clones and lacks some. This sample yields about 2.4 million clones, of which over 85% are seen a single time; approximately 0.35% belongs to the top ten. The sequence derives from a man younger than 35 in good health. Some clones in this sample may be carry-over from other donors' samples. The specimen sequenced was naive CD4+ T cells from PBMCs. Stated subset: CD45RA+ positively selected. The chain carries TRBV30 and TRBJ1-5; D possibly corresponds to TRBD1 (6 bases). The CDR3 coding sequence is TGTGCCTGGAGCGTGACAGGACGCGGGAATAGCAATCAGCCCCAGCATTTT. This sequence encodes CAWSVTGRGNSNQPQHF.